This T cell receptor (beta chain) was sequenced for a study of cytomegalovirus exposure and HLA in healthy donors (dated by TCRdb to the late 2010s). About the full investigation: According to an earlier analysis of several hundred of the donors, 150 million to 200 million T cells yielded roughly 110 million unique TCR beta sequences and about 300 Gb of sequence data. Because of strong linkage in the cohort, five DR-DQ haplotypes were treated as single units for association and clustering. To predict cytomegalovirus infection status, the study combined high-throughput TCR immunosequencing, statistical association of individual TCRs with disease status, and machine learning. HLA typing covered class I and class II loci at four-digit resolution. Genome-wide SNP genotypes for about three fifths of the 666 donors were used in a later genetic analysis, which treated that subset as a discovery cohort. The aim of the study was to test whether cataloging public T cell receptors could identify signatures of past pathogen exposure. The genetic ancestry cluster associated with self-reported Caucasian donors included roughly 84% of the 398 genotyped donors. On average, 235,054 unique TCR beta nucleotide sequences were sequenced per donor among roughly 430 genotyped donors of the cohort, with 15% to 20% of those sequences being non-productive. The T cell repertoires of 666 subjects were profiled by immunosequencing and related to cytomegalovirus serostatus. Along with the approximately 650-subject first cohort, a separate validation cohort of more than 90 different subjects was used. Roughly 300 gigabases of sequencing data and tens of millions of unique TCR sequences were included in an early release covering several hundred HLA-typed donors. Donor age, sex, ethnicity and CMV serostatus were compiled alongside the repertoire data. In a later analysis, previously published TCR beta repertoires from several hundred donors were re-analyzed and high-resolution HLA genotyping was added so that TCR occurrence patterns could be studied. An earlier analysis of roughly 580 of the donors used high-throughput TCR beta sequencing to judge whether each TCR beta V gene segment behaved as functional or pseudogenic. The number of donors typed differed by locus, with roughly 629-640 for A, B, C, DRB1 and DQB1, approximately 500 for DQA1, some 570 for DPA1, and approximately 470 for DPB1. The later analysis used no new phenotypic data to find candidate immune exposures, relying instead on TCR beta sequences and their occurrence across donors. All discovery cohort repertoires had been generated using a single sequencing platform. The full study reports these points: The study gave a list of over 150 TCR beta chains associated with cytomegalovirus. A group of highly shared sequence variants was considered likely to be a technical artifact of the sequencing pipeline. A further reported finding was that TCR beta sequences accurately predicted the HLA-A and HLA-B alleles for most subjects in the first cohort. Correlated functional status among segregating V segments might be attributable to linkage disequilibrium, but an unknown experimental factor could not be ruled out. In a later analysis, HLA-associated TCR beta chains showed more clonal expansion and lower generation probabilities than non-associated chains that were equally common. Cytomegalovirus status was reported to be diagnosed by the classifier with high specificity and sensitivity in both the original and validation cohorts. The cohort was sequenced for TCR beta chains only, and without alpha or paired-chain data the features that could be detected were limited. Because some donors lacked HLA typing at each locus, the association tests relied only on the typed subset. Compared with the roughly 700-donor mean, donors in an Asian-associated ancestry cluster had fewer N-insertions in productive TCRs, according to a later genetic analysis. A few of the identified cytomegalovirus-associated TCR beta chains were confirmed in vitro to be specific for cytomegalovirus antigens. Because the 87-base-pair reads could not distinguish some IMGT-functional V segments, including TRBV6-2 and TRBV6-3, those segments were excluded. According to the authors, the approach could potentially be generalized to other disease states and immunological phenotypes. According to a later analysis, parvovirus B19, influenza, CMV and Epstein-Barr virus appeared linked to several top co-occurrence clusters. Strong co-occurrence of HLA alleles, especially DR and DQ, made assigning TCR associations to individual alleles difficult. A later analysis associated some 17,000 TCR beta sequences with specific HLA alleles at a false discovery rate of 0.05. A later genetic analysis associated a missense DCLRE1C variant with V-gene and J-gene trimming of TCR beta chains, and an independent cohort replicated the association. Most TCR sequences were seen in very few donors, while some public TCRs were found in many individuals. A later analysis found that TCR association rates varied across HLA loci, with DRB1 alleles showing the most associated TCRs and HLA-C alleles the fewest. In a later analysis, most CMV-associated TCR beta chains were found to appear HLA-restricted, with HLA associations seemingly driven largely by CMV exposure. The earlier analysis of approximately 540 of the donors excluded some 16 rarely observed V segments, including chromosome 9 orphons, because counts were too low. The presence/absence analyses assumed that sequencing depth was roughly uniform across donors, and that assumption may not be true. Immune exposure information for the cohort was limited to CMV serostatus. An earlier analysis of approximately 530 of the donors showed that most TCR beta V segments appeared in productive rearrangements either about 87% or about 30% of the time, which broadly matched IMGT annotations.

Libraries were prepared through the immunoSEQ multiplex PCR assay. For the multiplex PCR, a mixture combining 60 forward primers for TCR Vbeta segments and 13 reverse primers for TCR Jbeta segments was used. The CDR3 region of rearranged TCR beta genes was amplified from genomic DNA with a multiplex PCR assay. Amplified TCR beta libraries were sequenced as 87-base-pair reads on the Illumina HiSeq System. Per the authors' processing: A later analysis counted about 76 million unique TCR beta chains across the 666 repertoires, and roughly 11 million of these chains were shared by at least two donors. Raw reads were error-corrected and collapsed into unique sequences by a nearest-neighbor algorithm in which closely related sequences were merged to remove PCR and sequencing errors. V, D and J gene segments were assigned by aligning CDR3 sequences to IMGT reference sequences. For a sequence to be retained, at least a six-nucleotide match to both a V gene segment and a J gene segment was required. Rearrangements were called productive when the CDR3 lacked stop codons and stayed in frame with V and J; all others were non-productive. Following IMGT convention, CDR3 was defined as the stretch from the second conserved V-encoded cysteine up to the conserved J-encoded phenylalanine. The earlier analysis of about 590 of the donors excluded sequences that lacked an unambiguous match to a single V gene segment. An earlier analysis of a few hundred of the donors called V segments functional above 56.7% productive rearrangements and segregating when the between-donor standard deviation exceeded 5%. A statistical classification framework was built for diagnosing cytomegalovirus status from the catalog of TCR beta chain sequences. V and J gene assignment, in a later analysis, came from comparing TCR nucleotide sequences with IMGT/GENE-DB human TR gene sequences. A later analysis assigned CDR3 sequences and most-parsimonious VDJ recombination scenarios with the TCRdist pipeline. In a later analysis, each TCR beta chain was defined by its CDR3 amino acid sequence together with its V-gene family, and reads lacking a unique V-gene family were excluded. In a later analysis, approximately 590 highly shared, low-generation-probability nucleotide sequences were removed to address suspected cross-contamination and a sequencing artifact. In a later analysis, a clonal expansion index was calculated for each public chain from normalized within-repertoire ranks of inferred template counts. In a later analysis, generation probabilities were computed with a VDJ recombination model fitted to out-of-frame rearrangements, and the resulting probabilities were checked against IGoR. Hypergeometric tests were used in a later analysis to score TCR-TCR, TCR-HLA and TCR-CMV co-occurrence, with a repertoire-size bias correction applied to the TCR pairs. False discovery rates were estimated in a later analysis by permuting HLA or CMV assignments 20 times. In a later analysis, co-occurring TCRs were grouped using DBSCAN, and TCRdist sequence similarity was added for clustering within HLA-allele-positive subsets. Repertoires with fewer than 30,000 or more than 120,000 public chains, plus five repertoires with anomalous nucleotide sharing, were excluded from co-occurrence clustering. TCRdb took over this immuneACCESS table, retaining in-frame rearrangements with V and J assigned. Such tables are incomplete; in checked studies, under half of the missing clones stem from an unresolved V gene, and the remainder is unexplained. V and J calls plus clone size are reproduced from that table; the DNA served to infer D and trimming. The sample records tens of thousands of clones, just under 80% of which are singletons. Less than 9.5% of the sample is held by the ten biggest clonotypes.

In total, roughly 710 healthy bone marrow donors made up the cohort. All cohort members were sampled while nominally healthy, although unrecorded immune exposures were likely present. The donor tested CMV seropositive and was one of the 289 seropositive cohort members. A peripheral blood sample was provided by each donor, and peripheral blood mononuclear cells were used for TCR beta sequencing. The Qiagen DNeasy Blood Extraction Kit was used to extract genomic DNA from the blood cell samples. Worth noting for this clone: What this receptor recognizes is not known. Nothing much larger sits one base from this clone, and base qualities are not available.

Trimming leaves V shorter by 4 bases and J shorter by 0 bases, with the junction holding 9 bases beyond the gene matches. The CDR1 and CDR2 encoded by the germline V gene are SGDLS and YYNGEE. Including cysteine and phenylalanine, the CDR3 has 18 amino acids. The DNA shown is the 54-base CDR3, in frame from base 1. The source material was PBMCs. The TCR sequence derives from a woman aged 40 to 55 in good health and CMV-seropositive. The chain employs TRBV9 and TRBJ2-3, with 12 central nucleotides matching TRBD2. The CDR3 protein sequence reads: CASSQSTSGGRSTDTQYF. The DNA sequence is TGTGCCAGCAGCCAATCTACTAGCGGGGGGCGTAGCACAGATACGCAGTATTTT.